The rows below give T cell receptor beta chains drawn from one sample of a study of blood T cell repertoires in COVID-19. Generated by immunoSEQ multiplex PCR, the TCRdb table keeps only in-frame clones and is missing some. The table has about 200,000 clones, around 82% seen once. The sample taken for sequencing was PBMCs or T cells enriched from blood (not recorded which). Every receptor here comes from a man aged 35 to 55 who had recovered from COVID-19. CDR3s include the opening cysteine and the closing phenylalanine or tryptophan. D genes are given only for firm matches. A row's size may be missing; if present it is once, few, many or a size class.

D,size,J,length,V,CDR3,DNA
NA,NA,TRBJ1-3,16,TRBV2,CASSEGQVYSGNTIYF,TGTGCCAGCAGTGAAGGACAGGTGTACTCTGGAAACACCATATATTTT
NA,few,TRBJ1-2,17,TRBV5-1,CASSLAGTPRVGEGYTF,TGCGCCAGCAGCTTGGCTGGGACACCGCGTGTTGGAGAGGGCTACACCTTC
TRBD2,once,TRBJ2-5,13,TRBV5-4,CASSFAGEETQYF,TGTGCCAGCAGTTTTGCGGGGGAAGAGACCCAGTACTTC
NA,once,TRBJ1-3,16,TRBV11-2,CASSLDGLRAGNTIYF,TGTGCCAGCAGCTTAGACGGCCTGAGGGCTGGAAACACCATATATTTT
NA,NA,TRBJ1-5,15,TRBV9,CASSVGAEGNQPQHF,TGTGCCAGCAGCGTAGGAGCGGAGGGCAATCAGCCCCAGCATTTT
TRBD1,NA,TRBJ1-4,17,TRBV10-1,CASSPPTDRGHGEKLFF,TGCGCCAGCAGCCCCCCGACAGACAGGGGGCACGGTGAAAAACTGTTTTTT
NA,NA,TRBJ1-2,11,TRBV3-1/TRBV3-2,CASSQGRGYTF,TGTGCCAGCAGCCAAGGTCGGGGCTACACCTTC
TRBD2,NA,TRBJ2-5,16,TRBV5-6,CASSLYIAGVTGTQYF,TGTGCCAGCAGCTTGTACATAGCGGGGGTGACGGGGACCCAGTACTTC
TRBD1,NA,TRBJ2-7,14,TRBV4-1,CASSQGQGDGEQYF,TGCGCCAGCAGCCAAGGACAGGGTGATGGCGAGCAGTACTTC
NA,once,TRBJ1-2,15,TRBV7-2,CASSLALQTGGGYTF,TGTGCCAGCAGCTTAGCGCTTCAGACAGGAGGTGGCTACACCTTC
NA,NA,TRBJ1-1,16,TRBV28,CASRNIPGKGDTEAFF,TGTGCCAGCAGAAACATCCCCGGTAAGGGGGACACTGAAGCTTTCTTT
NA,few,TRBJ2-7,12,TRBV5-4,CASSLYGREQYF,TGTGCCAGCAGCTTGTATGGGAGGGAGCAGTACTTC
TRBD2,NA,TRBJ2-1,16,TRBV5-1,CASSLEPSGGDNEQFF,TGCGCCAGCAGCTTGGAGCCTAGCGGGGGGGACAATGAGCAGTTCTTC
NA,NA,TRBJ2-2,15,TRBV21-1,CASSNGTGLTGELFF,TGTGCCAGCAGTAATGGGACAGGCTTGACCGGGGAGCTGTTTTTT
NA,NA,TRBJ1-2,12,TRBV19,CASGQRAYGYTF,TGTGCCAGTGGACAGAGAGCCTATGGCTACACCTTC
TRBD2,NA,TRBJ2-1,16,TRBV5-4,CASSPGGGASYNEQFF,TGTGCCAGCAGTCCGGGCGGGGGGGCCTCCTACAATGAGCAGTTCTTC
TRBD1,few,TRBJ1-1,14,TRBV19,CASSLQGWSTEAFF,TGTGCCAGTAGCCTACAGGGGTGGTCCACTGAAGCTTTCTTT
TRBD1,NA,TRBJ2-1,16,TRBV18,CASSPKGQRPDNEQFF,TGTGCCAGCTCACCAAAGGGACAGCGACCCGACAATGAGCAGTTCTTC
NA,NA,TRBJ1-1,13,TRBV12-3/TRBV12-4,CASSAVGQGATFF,NA
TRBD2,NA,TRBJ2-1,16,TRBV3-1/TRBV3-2,CASSQGPSGGYNEQFF,TGTGCCAGCAGCCAAGGGCCTAGCGGGGGTTACAATGAGCAGTTCTTC
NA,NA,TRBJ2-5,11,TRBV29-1,CSVIPRETQYF,TGCAGCGTGATACCCAGGGAGACCCAGTACTTC
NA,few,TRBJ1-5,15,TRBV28,CASSPAGGRVQPQHF,TGTGCCAGCAGTCCTGCCGGGGGGCGCGTTCAGCCCCAGCATTTT
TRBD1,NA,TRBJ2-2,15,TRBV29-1,CSVRLGQGNTGELFF,TGCAGCGTTAGGTTGGGACAGGGAAACACCGGGGAGCTGTTTTTT
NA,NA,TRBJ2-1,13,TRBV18,CASSQVRGTEQFF,TGTGCCAGCTCACAAGTCCGGGGGACGGAGCAGTTCTTC
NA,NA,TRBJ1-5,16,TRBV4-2,CASSHDSTGPSQPQHF,TGTGCCAGCAGCCACGATAGCACAGGGCCCAGTCAGCCCCAGCATTTT
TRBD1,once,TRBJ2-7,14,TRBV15,CATSSPTGTYEQYF,TGTGCCACCAGCAGCCCGACAGGGACCTACGAGCAGTACTTC
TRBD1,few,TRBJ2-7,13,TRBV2,CASSRDRVHEQYF,TGTGCCAGTAGCCGGGACAGGGTACACGAGCAGTACTTC
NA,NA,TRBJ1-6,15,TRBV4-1,CASSQDGQTNSPLHF,TGCGCCAGCAGCCAAGACGGACAGACTAATTCACCCCTCCACTTT
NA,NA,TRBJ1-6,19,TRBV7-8,CASSLSTGNTLSYNSPLHF,TGTGCCAGCAGCTTAAGTACAGGGAATACTCTCTCCTATAATTCACCCCTCCACTTT
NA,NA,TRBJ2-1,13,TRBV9,CASSVGGDNEQFF,TGTGCCAGCAGCGTAGGCGGCGACAATGAGCAGTTCTTC
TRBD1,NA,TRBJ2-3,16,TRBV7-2,CASSFSGTGGSDTQYF,TGTGCCAGCAGCTTTTCCGGGACAGGGGGGTCAGATACGCAGTATTTT
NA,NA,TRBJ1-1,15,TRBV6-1,CASSESRRGDTEAFF,TGTGCCAGCAGTGAAAGTCGCAGGGGCGACACTGAAGCTTTCTTT
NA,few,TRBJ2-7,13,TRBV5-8,CASSSGRVYEQYF,TGTGCCAGCAGCTCAGGTCGAGTCTACGAGCAGTACTTC
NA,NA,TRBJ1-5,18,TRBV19,CASSTPWRAGRRNQPQHF,TGTGCCAGTAGTACTCCCTGGAGGGCAGGGCGACGGAATCAGCCCCAGCATTTT
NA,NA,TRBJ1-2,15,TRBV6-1,CASSENAGTHYGYTF,TGTGCCAGCAGTGAAAATGCAGGGACTCACTATGGCTACACCTTC
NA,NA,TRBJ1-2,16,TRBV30,CAWSVLAARSDYGYTF,TGTGCCTGGAGTGTATTAGCGGCCCGCTCTGACTATGGCTACACCTTC
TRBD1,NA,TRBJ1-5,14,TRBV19,CASSLTGGNQPQHF,TGTGCCAGTAGTCTAACAGGGGGCAATCAGCCCCAGCATTTT
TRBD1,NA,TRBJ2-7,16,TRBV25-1,CASSEYQGARIYEQYF,TGTGCCAGCAGTGAATATCAGGGGGCGAGAATCTACGAGCAGTACTTC
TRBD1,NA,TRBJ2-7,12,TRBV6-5,CASNGQGYEQYF,TGTGCCAGTAATGGACAGGGTTACGAGCAGTACTTC
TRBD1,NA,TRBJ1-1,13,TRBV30,CAWIADRGYVAFF,TGTGCCTGGATAGCGGACAGGGGATATGTAGCTTTCTTT
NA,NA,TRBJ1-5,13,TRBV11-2,CASSSGVLQPQHF,TGTGCCAGCAGCTCGGGGGTACTTCAGCCCCAGCATTTT
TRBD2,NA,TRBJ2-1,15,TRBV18,CASSVLAKDSNEQFF,TGTGCCAGCTCCGTACTAGCGAAGGACTCGAATGAGCAGTTCTTC
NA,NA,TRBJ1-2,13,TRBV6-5,CASSYDIHDGYTF,TGTGCCAGCAGTTACGACATCCACGATGGCTACACCTTC
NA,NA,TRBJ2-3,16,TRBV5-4,CASSLAPGTPLDTQYF,TGTGCCAGCAGCTTGGCCCCCGGGACACCCCTAGATACGCAGTATTTT
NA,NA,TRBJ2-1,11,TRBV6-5,CASSRYNEQFF,TGTGCCAGCAGCCGGTACAATGAGCAGTTCTTC
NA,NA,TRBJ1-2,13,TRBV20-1,CSASKTPGDGYTF,TGCAGTGCTAGTAAGACCCCAGGGGATGGCTACACCTTC